This entry lists 14 T cell receptor beta chains sequenced from one sample in a study of blood T cell repertoires in COVID-19. Clones were read by immunoSEQ multiplex PCR, and TCRdb kept only the in-frame ones, dropping some. The table has under 400,000 clones, roughly nine tenths seen once. Sequenced sample: peripheral blood. The receptors were sampled from a woman aged 55-69 years with COVID-19, enrolled during active disease.

The chain is built from TRBV19 and TRBJ2-1, with TRBD2 matching 12 bases. Losses at the gene ends were 0 bases for V and 7 bases for J; bases not matched to a gene: 7. Germline assignment: CDR1 LNHDA and CDR2 SQIVND (reference sequence). The CDR3 loop spans 17 amino acids. DNA for the CDR3: TGTGCCAGTAGTATAGACGCTAGCGGGGGGGGTCAGAATGAGCAGTTCTTC. Translated: CASSIDASGGGQNEQFF. Filled out from reference TRBV19 and TRBJ2-1, the complete variable domain reads DGGITQSPKYLFRKEGQNVTLSCEQNLNHDAMYWYRQDPGQGLRLIYYSQIVNDFQKGDIAEGYSVSREKKESFPLTVTSAQKNPTAFYLCASSIDASGGGQNEQFFGPGTRLTVL.

The V gene is TRBV28, the J gene TRBJ1-6; D is possibly TRBD1 (5 bases). The V gene's germline CDR1 is MDHEN and CDR2 SYDVKM. The CDR3 is 18 amino acids. V was trimmed by 3 bases and J by 6 bases, leaving 21 bases between them. The CDR3 reads CASSFLAGISSSNSPLHF. The CDR3 region has the DNA TGTGCCAGCAGTTTTCTGGCAGGGATAAGTTCAAGTAATTCACCCCTCCACTTT.

The genes are TRBV10-3 and TRBJ1-1; possibly TRBD1 for D (5 bases). This CDR3 contains 13 residues. Germline values: CDR1 ENHRY, CDR2 SYGVKD. Trimming shortened V by 5 bases and J by 1 base, and 8 bases separated the two germline ends. CDR3 amino acids: CAISQRGNTEAFF. The CDR3 DNA reads TGTGCCATCAGTCAAAGGGGGAACACTGAAGCTTTCTTT.

The chain employs TRBV21-1 and TRBJ1-2; the table's D call of TRBD1 was not tested on the DNA. TRBV21-1 is noted as a pseudogene. The CDR3 is 15 amino acids. The CDR3 loop is CASSKAQGMGYGYTF. CDR3 coding DNA: TGTGCCAGCAGCAAAGCGCAGGGGATGGGCTATGGCTACACCTTC.

The V call is TRBV7-3, the J call TRBJ2-3; 10 positions match TRBD2. CDR1 SGHTA and CDR2 FQGTGA come from the germline V gene. The CDR3 consists of 17 residues. With V trimmed by 0 bases and J by 1 base, 4 bases remained unmatched. This CDR3 is CASSLTGLAVGTDTQYF. In nucleotides, the CDR3 is TGTGCCAGCAGCTTAACAGGACTAGCGGTCGGCACAGATACGCAGTATTTT.

The chain uses TRBV5-6 and TRBJ1-1; no firm D call. CDR3 length: 15 residues. CDR1 and CDR2 (germline): SGHDT, YYEEEE. V lost 0 bases and J lost 1, with 10 bases in between. This CDR3 reads CASSLDRGGNTEAFF. The DNA of the CDR3 is TGTGCCAGCAGCTTGGATCGGGGTGGGAACACTGAAGCTTTCTTT. The entire variable domain, with the rest obtained from reference TRBV5-6 and TRBJ1-1, is as follows: DAGVTQSPTHLIKTRGQQVTLRCSPKSGHDTVSWYQQALGQGPQFIFQYYEEEERQRGNFPDRFSGHQFPNYSSELNVNALLLGDSALYLCASSLDRGGNTEAFFGQGTRLTVV.

V gene TRBV20-1 combines with J gene TRBJ2-1, with a weak D call TRBD2 (6 bases). V lost 3 bases to trimming and J lost 15 bases, with 12 bases between them. The CDR3 totals 10 residues. Germline values: CDR1 DFQATT, CDR2 SNEGSKA (reference sequence). This CDR3 reads CSASRLDPFF. CDR3 DNA: TGCAGTGCTAGCCGACTAGATCCGTTCTTC.

The V and J genes are TRBV12-3 or TRBV12-4 and TRBJ1-1; D is unresolved. The CDR3 totals 13 residues. V was shortened by 1 base and J by 11 bases, with 14 bases between the two germline ends. The CDR3 loop reads CASSLVHSPWAFF. CDR3 DNA: TGTGCCAGCAGTTTAGTCCACAGTCCCTGGGCTTTCTTT.

This chain links TRBV19 with TRBJ1-1, with D hard to call. In germline, CDR1 is LNHDA, CDR2 SQIVND (reference sequence). Trimming removed 6 bases from V and 1 base from J, with 9 bases in between. The CDR3 runs 13 residues. CDR3 protein: CASRNRENTEAFF. The CDR3 DNA sequence: TGTGCCAGTAGAAATCGAGAGAACACTGAAGCTTTCTTT.

A single count supports this clone. The chain has TRBV9 and TRBJ2-5, with 7 bases fitting TRBD2. CDR3 length equals 16 residues. Trimming removed 3 bases from V and 4 bases from J; junction bases left unmatched: 12. The germline V gene encodes CDR1 SGDLS and CDR2 YYNGEE. CDR3: CASSALRLTSRETQYF. The CDR3 nucleotides are TGTGCCAGCAGCGCGCTAAGACTGACTAGCAGAGAGACCCAGTACTTC.

This chain links TRBV18 with TRBJ2-7, with a possible D match to TRBD1 (5 bases). CDR1 and CDR2 from the germline V gene are KGHSH and LQKENI. The CDR3 runs 14 residues. V lost 2 bases, J lost 5 bases, and 13 bases lay in between. The CDR3 sequence is CASSPRRTSNEQYF. DNA of the CDR3: TGTGCCAGCTCACCAAGGCGGACATCCAACGAGCAGTACTTC.

V is TRBV28 and J is TRBJ1-2; tentatively, D is TRBD1 (6 bases). Germline loops: CDR1 MDHEN, CDR2 SYDVKM. The ends were cut back, 7 bases at V and 6 bases at J, with 21 bases in the middle. The CDR3 totals 15 residues. The CDR3, as DNA: TGTGCCAGCACCCCGAGGGGGACCGGTAGGCATGGCTACACCTTC. Amino acid sequence: CASTPRGTGRHGYTF.

This rearrangement joins TRBV19 to TRBJ2-3, with D possibly being TRBD2 (7 bases). V was cut by 3 bases and J by 4 bases, with 20 bases left in between. Germline V gene lookup returns CDR1 LNHDA and CDR2 SQIVND (reference sequence). There are 17 residues in the CDR3. The CDR3 spells CASSIGGGGHSSDTQYF. In DNA, the CDR3 is TGTGCCAGTAGTATTGGTGGGGGGGGGCACTCCTCAGATACGCAGTATTTT.

J is TRBJ1-5 and V is TRBV7-2; maybe TRBD1 (6 bases). Germline lookup yields CDR1 SGHTA and CDR2 FQGNSA. CDR3 length: 14 residues. V dropped 5 bases and J dropped 4 bases, with 12 bases sitting between them. CDR3 nucleotide sequence: TGTGCCAGCAGCCCGATGACAGGAAATCAGCCCCAGCATTTT. Translation: CASSPMTGNQPQHF.